Sequencing of this T cell receptor beta chain was carried out in a study of blood T cell repertoires in COVID-19. Study overall: COVID-19 samples collected from the United States, Italy and Spain covered acute and convalescent phases. Sources were T cells, B-cell-depleted T cells, or PBMCs; the material itself was cDNA or gDNA.

Methods used by the authors: Amplification from reference gene primers served as the basis for estimated nucleated cell counts. The repertoire was sequenced with immunoSEQ multiplex PCR; TCRdb's copy has only in-frame clones and lacks some. Clone size and V and J calls were adopted from that table, with D and trimming inferred from the DNA. The sample contains approximately 130,000 clones, over 75% of which appear only once. Trimming took 0 bases from V and 0 from J, leaving 16 bases between them. The germline CDR1 and CDR2 sequences are SGHRS and YFSETQ. The CDR3 has 18 amino acids. This TCR was sampled from a man between 65 and 85 years old with active or convalescent COVID-19. Sequencing used peripheral blood. The chain has TRBV5-1 and TRBJ1-3; D is ambiguous. This CDR3 reads CASSLAAGRIVSGNTIYF. The CDR3 nucleotides are TGCGCCAGCAGCTTGGCAGCGGGCAGGATCGTCTCTGGAAACACCATATATTTT.